Described below is a single TCR beta chain sequence and its context. Clones were read by immunoSEQ multiplex PCR, and TCRdb kept only the in-frame ones, dropping some. The sample includes approximately 89,000 clones, about 84% seen only once; the top ten take roughly 2%. CDR1 and CDR2 from the germline V gene are SNHLY and FYNNEI. The CDR3 runs to 13 residues. Trimming stripped 4 bases from V and 2 bases from J, with 8 bases between. These data originate in a study of control samples from healthy donors and cancer patients. Material for sequencing was blood. V usage is TRBV2 and J usage is TRBJ1-1; a weak D match, TRBD1 (5 bases). The TCR was taken from a woman in her thirties or forties in good health. The CDR3 DNA reads TGTGCCAGCAGTGGACAGTTCAACACTGAAGCTTTCTTT. Protein product: CASSGQFNTEAFF.